This entry lists 27 T cell receptor beta chains sequenced from one sample in a study of T-cell reconstitution after alpha-beta-depleted transplantation in children. Unique molecular identifiers were used in preparing the TCRbeta library. TCRdb used MiXCR to reprocess the PCR reads, holding one entry per CDR3 protein. The data contain 200,000 to 300,000 distinct CDR3 sequences, more than 10% of them singletons. The material was PBMCs from the stem cell graft donor, obtained from the stem cell graft. These receptors originate from a human donor who donated a stem cell graft to a child with acute lymphoblastic leukemia.

This chain connects TRBV11-2 to TRBJ2-7; D remains ambiguous. Trimming took 5 bases from V and 0 from J, leaving 20 bases between them. The CDR3 totals 17 residues. Germline V gene data show CDR1 as SGHAT and CDR2 as FQNNGV. The CDR3 region has the DNA TGTGCCAGCAGCCTAACATACGGGCCAAGGAGCTCCTACGAGCAGTACTTC. This codes for CASSLTYGPRSSYEQYF.

This clonotype was detected ten times or more. The J gene is TRBJ2-1, the V gene TRBV6-2 or TRBV6-3, with 8 bases identical to TRBD1. Germline V gene sequence: CDR1 MNHEY, CDR2 SVGEGT. The ends lost 7 bases at V and 5 bases at J; junction bases unmatched: 7. The CDR3 runs 14 residues. CDR3 nucleotide sequence: TGTGCCAGCAACAGGGGGATCATTCACAATGAGCAGTTCTTC. As protein: CASNRGIIHNEQFF.

Note on this clonotype: A much larger clone differs by one base, so this may be a read error. The J gene is TRBJ2-1, the V gene TRBV7-2; D is uncertain. This CDR3 is 17 amino acids long. The ends were cut back, 0 bases at V and 5 bases at J, with 17 bases in the middle. The germline gives CDR1 SGHTA, CDR2 FQGNSA. For the CDR3, the DNA is TGTGCCAGCAGCTTAGCCATCGCACACCTTATGGACAATGAGCAGTTCTTC. Its translation: CASSLAIAHLMDNEQFF.

This clonotype has at least ten counts. The chain has TRBV4-2 and TRBJ2-5; the match to TRBD2 covers 12 bases. Germline CDR1 LGHNA, CDR2 YNFKEQ. J gave up 2 bases and V 2 bases, and 3 bases lay outside the gene matches. This CDR3 region has 16 residues. The CDR3 reads CASSQHGTSGQETQYF. The CDR3, as DNA: TGTGCCAGCAGCCAACACGGGACTAGCGGGCAAGAGACCCAGTACTTC.

This clonotype was counted a few times. The chain links TRBV4-2 to TRBJ2-3, with D perhaps matching TRBD1 or TRBD2 (6 bases each). The germline V gene has CDR1 LGHNA and CDR2 YNFKEQ. V was trimmed by 0 bases and J by 2 bases, leaving 12 bases between them. The CDR3 sequence is 16 residues long. In nucleotides, the CDR3 is TGTGCCAGCAGCCAAGATCCCGGGGGCTACACAGATACGCAGTATTTT. Amino acids: CASSQDPGGYTDTQYF.

This clonotype was picked up many times. This chain joins TRBV29-1 and TRBJ1-2; the match to TRBD1 covers 7 bases. This CDR3 is built from 14 residues. Germline V lookup: CDR1 SQVTM, CDR2 ANQGSEA. V was pared by 1 base and J by 2 bases, with 4 bases of the junction left unmatched. This CDR3 reads CSVEGGQRNYGYTF. CDR3 DNA sequence: TGCAGCGTTGAAGGGGGACAGAGGAACTATGGCTACACCTTC.

This clonotype was seen a handful of times. An end of the junction differs from the germline gene, which may be a read error. The rearrangement joins TRBV6-2 or TRBV6-3 to TRBJ1-1; D gene ambiguous. Germline V CDR1 and CDR2: MNHEY, SVGEGT. The CDR3 consists of 13 residues. In DNA, the CDR3 is TGTGCCAGCAGTGCCCACCGGACCACTGTAGCTTTCTTT. It encodes CASSAHRTTVAFF.

At least ten counts were recorded for this clonotype. This chain uses TRBV14 with TRBJ2-1; D is possibly TRBD1 (6 bases). CDR3 length: 16 amino acids. CDR1 and CDR2 (germline): SGHDN, FVKESK. Trimming removed 3 bases from V and 3 bases from J, with 15 bases in between. As DNA, the CDR3 is TGTGCCAGCAGCCATATGACCCCGGACAGCTACAATGAGCAGTTCTTC. Its protein is CASSHMTPDSYNEQFF.

This chain connects TRBV30 to TRBJ2-2; the match to TRBD2 covers 8 bases. Germline V lookup: CDR1 GTSNPN, CDR2 SVGIG (reference sequence). The CDR3 runs 15 residues. The junction had 8 bases not matched to a gene; V was cut back by 2 bases and J by 6 bases. The CDR3 region is CAWSKRGPGAGELFF. The CDR3, as DNA: TGTGCCTGGAGTAAGCGGGGGCCCGGGGCCGGGGAGCTGTTTTTT.

This clonotype was recorded at least ten times. The V call is TRBV10-3, the J call TRBJ1-2; D is perhaps TRBD1 (6 bases). The germline gives CDR1 ENHRY, CDR2 SYGVKD. The ends were cut back, 3 bases at V and 4 bases at J, with 12 bases in the middle. CDR3 length: 14 amino acids. This chain's CDR3 is CAISEGGRGYGYTF. The CDR3 coding sequence is TGTGCCATCAGTGAAGGGGGGCGCGGCTATGGCTACACCTTC.

This clonotype was seen more than once but under ten times. The gene calls are TRBV7-2 and TRBJ1-1; tentative D call: TRBD1 (6 bases). V was trimmed by 1 base and J by 11 bases, leaving 17 bases between them. The CDR3 totals 14 residues. CDR1 SGHTA and CDR2 FQGNSA come from the germline V gene. The chain's CDR3 is CASSLGQASQMAFF. CDR3 DNA sequence: TGTGCCAGCAGCTTAGGACAGGCGTCACAGATGGCTTTCTTT.

This clonotype was seen many times. The chain joins TRBV20-1 to TRBJ2-7; 12 bases agree with TRBD2. The CDR3 has 15 amino acids. After removal of 0 bases from V and 6 bases from J, the junction contained 6 bases not matched to a gene. CDR1 DFQATT and CDR2 SNEGSKA come from the germline V gene (reference sequence). Here the CDR3 reads CSARETTSGRREQYF. The CDR3 DNA reads TGCAGTGCTAGAGAGACGACTAGCGGGAGACGCGAGCAGTACTTC.

This clonotype was recorded at least ten times. V and J are TRBV7-9 and TRBJ2-3; TRBD2 matches at 8 bases. Germline CDR1 and CDR2: SEHNR and FQNEAQ (reference sequence). The CDR3 is made up of 15 amino acids. V was pared by 3 bases and J by 2 bases, with 4 bases of the junction left unmatched. CDR3 in amino acids: CASSFPGGATDTQYF. The DNA of the CDR3 is TGTGCCAGCAGCTTCCCCGGGGGGGCCACAGATACGCAGTATTTT. The full variable domain, in which reference TRBV7-9 and TRBJ2-3 provide the parts outside the CDR3, is DTGVSQNPRHKITKRGQNVTFRCDPISEHNRLYWYRQTLGQGPEFLTYFQNEAQLEKSRLLSDRFSAERPKGSFSTLEIQRTEQGDSAMYLCASSFPGGATDTQYFGPGTRLTVL.

This chain uses TRBV5-5 with TRBJ2-6; possible D gene TRBD1, 6 bases. V lost 1 base, J lost 2 bases, and 16 bases lay in between. Per germline, CDR1 SGHKS and CDR2 YYEKEE (reference sequence). The CDR3 has 18 amino acids. In DNA form, the CDR3 reads TGTGCCAGCAGCTTGTCGGACAGCTCCAGGGCTGGGGCCAACGTCCTGACTTTC. Encoded protein: CASSLSDSSRAGANVLTF.

This clonotype was found many times. The chain is built from TRBV7-3 and TRBJ1-2; weak D call: TRBD1 (5 bases). The CDR3 contains 13 residues. Germline CDR1 and CDR2: SGHTA and FQGTGA. The V end lost 0 bases, the J end lost 8 bases, and 10 bases lay between the germline ends. CDR3 coding DNA: TGTGCCAGCAGCTTAACGTCTAGGGACGGCTACACCTTC. Its translation is CASSLTSRDGYTF.

This clonotype has at least ten counts. The chain uses TRBV12-3 or TRBV12-4 and TRBJ2-2, with no clear D. CDR3 size: 14 residues. The germline V and J ends were trimmed by 6 bases and 4 bases, with 12 bases remaining between them. CDR3 amino acids: CASRFGSVTGELFF. CDR3 nucleotides: TGTGCCAGCAGGTTTGGTTCTGTCACCGGGGAGCTGTTTTTT.

This clonotype occurred many times. The rearrangement links TRBV25-1 to TRBJ2-5, with D unresolved. With 3 bases removed from V and 6 bases from J, the gap between germline ends came to 14 bases. The CDR3 is 14 amino acids. In germline, CDR1 is MGHDK, CDR2 SYGVNS. The CDR3: CASSDPRVGQTQYF. CDR3 coding DNA: TGTGCCAGCAGTGACCCTCGAGTCGGGCAGACCCAGTACTTC.

This clonotype was seen many times. The chain carries TRBV29-1 and TRBJ2-3; D is ambiguous. There are 13 residues in the CDR3. The germline gives CDR1 SQVTM, CDR2 ANQGSEA. V was cut by 4 bases and J by 3 bases, with 11 bases left in between. Written as DNA, the CDR3 is TGCAGCGTTGTTTTGCATCTAACAGATACGCAGTATTTT. This translates into CSVVLHLTDTQYF.

This clonotype occurred many times. This rearrangement joins TRBV7-9 to TRBJ2-3; D gene uncertain. The CDR3 extends over 8 amino acids. The germline CDR1 and CDR2 sequences are SEHNR and FQNEAQ (reference sequence). The CDR3 DNA sequence: TGTGTCGCAGATACGCAGTATTTT. This codes for CVADTQYF.

This clonotype was counted at least ten times. The chain employs TRBV10-3 and TRBJ2-3; TRBD2 is a possible D gene (6 bases). This CDR3 spans 14 amino acids. Trimming removed 11 bases from V and 4 bases from J, with 19 bases in between. Germline V gene sequence: CDR1 ENHRY, CDR2 SYGVKD. The DNA for the CDR3 is TGTGCCGCCACAAGTAGGCTAGCGTCAGATACGCAGTATTTT. Its translation: CAATSRLASDTQYF.

Turning to this clonotype: This may be a read error, as it is one base from a much larger clone. V usage is TRBV10-3 and J usage is TRBJ1-4; no reliable D call. This CDR3 contains 12 residues. CDR1 is ENHRY and CDR2 is SYGVKD in the germline V gene. CDR3 coding DNA: TGTGCCATCAGTCCCACTAATGAAAACCTGTTTTTT. Its translation is CAISPTNENLFF.

This clonotype has ten or more counts. This sequence joins TRBV4-2 and TRBJ2-2; D unresolved. Per the germline V gene, CDR1 is LGHNA and CDR2 is YNFKEQ. Trimming cost V 6 bases and J 1 base, with 9 bases left between them. This CDR3 region has 14 residues. Here the CDR3 reads CASRHGLNTGELFF. Written as DNA, the CDR3 is TGTGCCAGCAGGCATGGATTGAACACCGGGGAGCTGTTTTTT.

A remark on this clonotype: A read error is possible here, since a much larger clone lies one base away. The rearrangement uses TRBV3-1 and TRBJ2-7; D is uncertain. The CDR3 extends over 14 amino acids. The V and J ends lost 3 bases and 2 bases respectively, with 11 bases between them. Germline V CDR1 and CDR2: LGHDT, YNNKEL (reference sequence). CDR3: CASSQMGVPYEQYF. CDR3 bases: TGTGCCAGCAGCCAGATGGGCGTCCCCTACGAGCAGTACTTC.

This clonotype was seen many times. This sequence joins TRBV27 and TRBJ2-7; the D call may be TRBD1 or TRBD2 (5 bases each). This CDR3 comprises 16 residues. Trimming shortened V by 6 bases and J by 5 bases, and 23 bases separated the two germline ends. Germline V CDR1 and CDR2: MNHEY, SMNVEV (reference sequence). CDR3 in amino acids: CASRPGTYYGSDEQYF. DNA for the CDR3: TGTGCCAGCAGACCCGGGACGTATTATGGGTCAGACGAGCAGTACTTC.

This clonotype turned up a few times. The chain links TRBV4-1 to TRBJ1-1; D not certain. Trimming removed 1 base from V and 1 base from J, with 16 bases in between. The germline gives CDR1 MGHRA, CDR2 YSYEKL. The CDR3 covers 17 residues. CDR3 sequence (DNA): TGCGCCAGCAGCCAAGTCCTACGGAGTTTTCGGAACACTGAAGCTTTCTTT. Its translation: CASSQVLRSFRNTEAFF.

This clonotype was recorded many times. The chain joins TRBV18 to TRBJ1-6; D is unresolved. Germline CDR1 KGHSH, CDR2 LQKENI. This CDR3 region has 16 residues. V lost 6 bases and J 7 bases, leaving 19 bases between the germline ends. The CDR3 region is CASSDPGSFDNSPLHF. CDR3 DNA: TGTGCCAGCTCCGACCCGGGCTCGTTTGACAATTCACCCCTCCACTTT.

This clonotype was seen many times. The chain carries TRBV7-2 and TRBJ2-4; D call uncertain. The germline V and J ends were trimmed by 1 base and 7 bases, with 5 bases remaining between them. Germline V gives CDR1 SGHTA, CDR2 FQGNSA. CDR3 length: 12 amino acids. CDR3 sequence: CASSLGANIQYF. Here the CDR3 DNA reads TGTGCCAGCAGCTTAGGGGCGAACATTCAGTACTTC.